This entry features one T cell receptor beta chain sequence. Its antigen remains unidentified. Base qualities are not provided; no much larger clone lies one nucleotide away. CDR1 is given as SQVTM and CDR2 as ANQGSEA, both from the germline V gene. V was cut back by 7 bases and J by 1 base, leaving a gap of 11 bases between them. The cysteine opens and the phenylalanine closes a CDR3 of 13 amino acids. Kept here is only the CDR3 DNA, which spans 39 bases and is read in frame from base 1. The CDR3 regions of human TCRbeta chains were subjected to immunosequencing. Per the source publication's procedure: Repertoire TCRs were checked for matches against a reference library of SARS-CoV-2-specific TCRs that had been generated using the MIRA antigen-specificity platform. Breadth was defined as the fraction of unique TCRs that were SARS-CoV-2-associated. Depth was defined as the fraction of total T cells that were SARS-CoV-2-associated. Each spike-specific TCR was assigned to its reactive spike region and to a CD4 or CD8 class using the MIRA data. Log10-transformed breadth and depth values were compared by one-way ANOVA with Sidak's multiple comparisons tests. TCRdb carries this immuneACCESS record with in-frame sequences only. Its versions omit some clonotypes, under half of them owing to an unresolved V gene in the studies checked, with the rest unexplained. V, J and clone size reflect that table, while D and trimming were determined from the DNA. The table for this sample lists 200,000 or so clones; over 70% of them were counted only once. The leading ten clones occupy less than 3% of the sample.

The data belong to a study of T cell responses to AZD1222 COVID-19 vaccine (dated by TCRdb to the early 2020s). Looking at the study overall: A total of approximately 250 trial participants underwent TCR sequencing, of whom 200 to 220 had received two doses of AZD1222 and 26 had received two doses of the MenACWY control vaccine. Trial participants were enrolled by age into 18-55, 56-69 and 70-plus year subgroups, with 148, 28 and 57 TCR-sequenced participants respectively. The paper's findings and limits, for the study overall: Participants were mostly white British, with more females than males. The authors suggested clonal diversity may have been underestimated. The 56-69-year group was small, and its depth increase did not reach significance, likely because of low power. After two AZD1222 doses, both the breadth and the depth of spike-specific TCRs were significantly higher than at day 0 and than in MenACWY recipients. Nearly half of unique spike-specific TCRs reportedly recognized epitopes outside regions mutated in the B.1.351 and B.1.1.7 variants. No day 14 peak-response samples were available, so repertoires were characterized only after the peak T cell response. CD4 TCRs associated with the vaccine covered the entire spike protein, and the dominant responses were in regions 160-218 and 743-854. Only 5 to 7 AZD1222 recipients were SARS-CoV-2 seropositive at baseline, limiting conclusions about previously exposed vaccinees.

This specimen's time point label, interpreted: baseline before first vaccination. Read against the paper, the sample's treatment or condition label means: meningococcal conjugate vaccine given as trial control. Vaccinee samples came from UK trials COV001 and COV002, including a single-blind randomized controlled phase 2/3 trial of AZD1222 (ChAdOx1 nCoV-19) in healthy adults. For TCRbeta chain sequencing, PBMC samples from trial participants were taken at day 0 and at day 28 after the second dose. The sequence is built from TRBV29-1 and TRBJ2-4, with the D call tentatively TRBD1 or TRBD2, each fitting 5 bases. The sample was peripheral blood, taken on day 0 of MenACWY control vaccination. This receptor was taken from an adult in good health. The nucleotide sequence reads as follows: TGCAGCGCCGAAGGGGAGGCCAAAAACATTCAGTACTTC. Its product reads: CSAEGEAKNIQYF. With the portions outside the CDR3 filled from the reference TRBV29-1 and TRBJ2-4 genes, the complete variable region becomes SAVISQKPSRDICQRGTSLTIQCQVDSQVTMMFWYRQQPGQSLTLIATANQGSEATYESGFVIDKFPISRPNLTFSTLTVSNMSPEDSSIYLCSAEGEAKNIQYFGAGTRLSVL.